The following is a TCR beta chain sequence with its context. Its antigen is not identified. The sample is drawn from a study of OX40 agonist ivuxolimab in advanced cancers. At the level of the study: Among those enrolled, mean age was 60 years (range roughly 20 to 79) and 75% to 85% were male.

Libraries were prepared by immunoSEQ multiplex PCR; TCRdb keeps only in-frame clonotypes and omits some of them. This table has 75,000 to 100,000 clones, around 87% appearing once. General study points: More expanded clones were found, on average, in CD8+ than in CD4+ T cells. Some of the lowest clonal expansion was seen in partial responders at 0.1-3.0 mg/kg.

Blood got drawn at baseline, again on cycle 4 day 1, and then on cycle 7 day 1. This clonotype was obtained from an adult with an advanced solid tumor such as melanoma, head and neck, liver or kidney cancer. Sequences were derived from CD4+ or CD8+ T cells sorted from blood, sampled in a trial of the OX40 agonist ivuxolimab.

CDR3 region: CASSLTRSSYNEQFF. The CDR3 nucleotides read TGTGCCAGCAGCTTGACCCGCAGCTCCTACAATGAGCAGTTCTTC. V and J are TRBV5-4 and TRBJ2-1; D gene unclear. The V end was cut by 1 base, the J end by 0 bases, with 8 bases between. CDR3 length: 15 residues. Germline loops: CDR1 SGHNT, CDR2 YYREEE (reference sequence).